This TCR beta chain was observed in a study of blood T cells in healthy people across ages. Whole-study findings and limits: With donor CMV status unknown, expanded clonotype changes were possibly confounded. Age brought a roughly linear fall in TCR beta diversity measured per million T cells.

This clonotype was picked up many times. What it recognizes is unknown. There are 15 residues in the CDR3. Trimming removed 5 bases at V and 7 bases at J, with 18 bases between. Germline CDR1 reads MNHEY; CDR2 reads SMNVEV (reference sequence). The sample providers were healthy Caucasian people from Russia, aged about 6 to 90. Then a second PCR, running roughly 6 to 11 cycles, was carried out with a sample-barcoded 5' primer and a J-beta primer mix. Tags on each cDNA molecule came from a template-switch adaptor with 12 random nucleotides. MiXCR, applied by TCRdb to the 5' RACE reads, yields one record per CDR3 protein. Here the sample spans some 700,000 distinct CDR3 sequences, approximately 39% being singletons.

The sequencing sample was made of blood. The receptor was derived from a woman in her sixties in good health. V is TRBV27 and J is TRBJ2-4; a weak D match, TRBD2 (6 bases). The CDR3 DNA reads as TGTGCCAGCAGTCCGGGGACTTTGGAGGGTAACATTCAGTACTTC. Amino acids: CASSPGTLEGNIQYF.